This TCR beta chain was sequenced during a study of human T cells and chemical hapten exposure. Study details: There were per-sample TCR yield variations, arising mainly from small pooled library volume differences. Study-level points and caveats: DPC sensitization produced no change in TCRs with frequency above 1 in 1000.

The time point is: pre-sensitization, week 0. Treatment defined: therapeutic diphenylcyclopropenone sensitization with weekly scalp DPC. Alopecia patients deemed DPC-suitable, aged 18 to 70, excluding pregnancy. This clonotype turned up a few times. Its antigen remains unidentified. The library gave individual cDNA molecules unique molecular identifiers. MiXCR, run by TCRdb on the RACE reads, gives a single entry per CDR3 protein. The table shows more than 250,000 distinct CDR3 sequences, with about 8.1% occurring only once. CDR3 size: 13 residues. Germline V gene data show CDR1 as MNHEY and CDR2 as SVGAGI. The germline V and J ends were trimmed by 6 bases and 4 bases, with 12 bases remaining between them.

Sequences were derived from whole blood, sampled in connection with sensitization to the hapten diphenylcyclopropenone (DPC). The chain couples TRBV6-5 to TRBJ2-5; D perhaps matches TRBD1 (6 bases). The receptor was isolated from a woman aged 40 to 50 with alopecia areata. Some clones in this sample may be carry-over from other donors' samples. The CDR3 DNA is TGTGCCAGCAGACAACAGGGATTAGAGACCCAGTACTTC. It codes for CASRQQGLETQYF.